The rows below give T cell receptor beta chains drawn from one sample of a study of blood T cell repertoires in COVID-19. Measured with immunoSEQ multiplex PCR; TCRdb has only the in-frame clones, and not every one. The sample shows approximately 170,000 clones, 82% of them seen only once. Sequencing input: peripheral blood. All receptors derive from an elderly woman with active or convalescent COVID-19. Each CDR3 is given with its conserved first and last residue. The D gene is left open where the match is weak. Only part of the rows carry a size: once, few, many, or a class if the clone is expanded.

j_gene: TRBJ1-2
v_gene: TRBV12-3/TRBV12-4
d_gene: TRBD1
abundance: NA
CDR3aa: CASSPTGVNGYTF
CDR3nt: TGTGCCAGCAGTCCCACAGGGGTGAATGGCTACACCTTC

j_gene: TRBJ2-2
v_gene: TRBV28
d_gene: NA
abundance: NA
CDR3aa: CASSTNTGELFF
CDR3nt: TGTGCCAGCAGTACAAACACCGGGGAGCTGTTTTTT

j_gene: TRBJ1-1
v_gene: TRBV3-1/TRBV3-2
d_gene: NA
abundance: once
CDR3aa: CASSRQANTEAFF
CDR3nt: TGTGCCAGCAGCCGACAGGCCAACACTGAAGCTTTCTTT

j_gene: TRBJ2-3
v_gene: TRBV30
d_gene: TRBD2
abundance: NA
CDR3aa: CAWSGGSIADTQYF
CDR3nt: TGTGCCTGGAGTGGCGGGAGTATCGCAGATACGCAGTATTTT

j_gene: TRBJ1-3
v_gene: TRBV30
d_gene: NA
abundance: NA
CDR3aa: CAWGERVYSGNTIYF
CDR3nt: TGTGCCTGGGGCGAGAGGGTATACTCTGGAAACACCATATATTTT

j_gene: TRBJ2-7
v_gene: TRBV15
d_gene: NA
abundance: NA
CDR3aa: CATSRGTRYRYEQYF
CDR3nt: TGTGCCACCAGCAGAGGGACACGCTACCGTTACGAGCAGTACTTC

j_gene: TRBJ2-1
v_gene: TRBV12-3/TRBV12-4
d_gene: NA
abundance: NA
CDR3aa: CASRYGPSRDPFF
CDR3nt: TGTGCCAGCAGATACGGACCGAGCCGGGATCCGTTCTTC

j_gene: TRBJ1-3
v_gene: TRBV30
d_gene: TRBD1
abundance: NA
CDR3aa: CAWSGGQGNTIYF
CDR3nt: TGTGCCTGGAGTGGGGGACAGGGAAACACCATATATTTT

j_gene: TRBJ2-3
v_gene: TRBV2
d_gene: TRBD2
abundance: NA
CDR3aa: CASSVLQRGGDTQYF
CDR3nt: TGTGCCAGCAGTGTACTCCAGCGGGGAGGGGATACGCAGTATTTT

j_gene: TRBJ2-2
v_gene: TRBV30
d_gene: TRBD2
abundance: NA
CDR3aa: CAWRGLAGLGNTGELFF
CDR3nt: TGTGCCTGGAGGGGACTAGCGGGGCTCGGGAACACCGGGGAGCTGTTTTTT

j_gene: TRBJ1-5
v_gene: TRBV19
d_gene: NA
abundance: once
CDR3aa: CASSPSGGGQPQHF
CDR3nt: TGTGCCAGTAGTCCCTCGGGGGGAGGTCAGCCCCAGCATTTT